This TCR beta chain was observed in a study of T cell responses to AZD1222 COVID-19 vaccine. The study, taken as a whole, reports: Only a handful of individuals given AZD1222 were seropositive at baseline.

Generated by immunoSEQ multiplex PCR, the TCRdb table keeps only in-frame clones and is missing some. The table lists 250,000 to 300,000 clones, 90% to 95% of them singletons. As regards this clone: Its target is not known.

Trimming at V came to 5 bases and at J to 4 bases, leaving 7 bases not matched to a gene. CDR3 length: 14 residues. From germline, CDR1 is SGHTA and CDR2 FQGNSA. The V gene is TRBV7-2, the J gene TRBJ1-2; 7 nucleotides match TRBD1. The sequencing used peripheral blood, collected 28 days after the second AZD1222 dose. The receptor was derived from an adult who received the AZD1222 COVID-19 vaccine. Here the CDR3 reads CASSAPGGSYGYTF. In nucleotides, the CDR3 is TGTGCCAGCAGCGCCCCAGGGGGGTCCTATGGCTACACCTTC.